Each of the 26 T cell receptor beta chains below was sequenced from the same sample in a study of T-cell reconstitution after alpha-beta-depleted transplantation in children. Using unique molecular identifiers, the investigators prepared the TCRbeta library. TCRdb re-derived calls from the PCR reads in MiXCR, one entry per CDR3 protein. In the table there are some 600,000 distinct CDR3 sequences, over 10% of which are singletons. The sample consisted of PBMCs, mostly from graft donor cells, taken 360 days after TCRalphabeta/CD19-depleted stem cell transplant. All receptors derive from a male patient under 18 who had a stem cell transplant for acute myeloid leukemia, so the T cells may come from the graft donor.

The rearrangement links TRBV25-1 to TRBJ2-6; D may be TRBD2 (6 bases). The CDR3 spans 16 residues. Deletions cut 7 bases from V and 2 bases from J, with 15 bases between. The germline V gene has CDR1 MGHDK and CDR2 SYGVNS. The CDR3 bases are TGTGCCAGCATGCCCCTAGGAGGGGCTGGGGCCAACGTCCTGACTTTC. This encodes CASMPLGGAGANVLTF.

The J gene is TRBJ1-4, the V gene TRBV5-1; possibly TRBD1 for D (6 bases). This CDR3 is built from 16 residues. CDR1 and CDR2 from the germline V gene are SGHRS and YFSETQ. The V gene lost 2 bases and the J gene lost 4 bases, with 15 bases spanning the gap. The chain's CDR3 is CASSLRTAILNEKLFF. In DNA form, the CDR3 reads TGCGCCAGCAGCTTAAGGACAGCCATCCTTAATGAAAAACTGTTTTTT.

This clonotype was counted at least ten times. The rearrangement uses TRBV6-2 or TRBV6-3 and TRBJ2-5; D unresolved. V was cut by 7 bases and J by 2 bases, with 5 bases left in between. Germline V gene lookup returns CDR1 MNHEY and CDR2 SVGEGT. The CDR3 covers 11 residues. The CDR3 here is CASTKQETQYF. CDR3 coding DNA: TGTGCCAGCACCAAACAAGAGACCCAGTACTTC.

This clonotype was detected a few times. The chain employs TRBV20-1 and TRBJ1-4, with D perhaps matching TRBD1 (5 bases). The CDR3 covers 18 residues. V was clipped by 3 bases and J by 0 bases, with 20 bases between them. Germline CDR1 and CDR2: DFQATT and SNEGSKA (reference sequence). CDR3 residues: CSARGDFLGLPTNEKLFF. The DNA for the CDR3 is TGCAGTGCTAGGGGGGACTTTCTAGGCCTTCCAACTAATGAAAAACTGTTTTTT.

A few counts support this clonotype. The rearrangement uses TRBV28 and TRBJ2-7; possible D gene TRBD2, 5 bases. The V gene lost 6 bases and the J gene lost 4 bases, with 16 bases spanning the gap. The CDR3 is 14 amino acids. Germline-derived CDR1 and CDR2 are MDHEN and SYDVKM. DNA for the CDR3: TGTGCCAGCAGAGCGGACTCCCTCCGTTACGAGCAGTACTTC. Translated, it gives CASRADSLRYEQYF.

This chain connects TRBV30 to TRBJ2-3, with D perhaps matching TRBD1 (5 bases). Germline V gives CDR1 GTSNPN, CDR2 SVGIG (reference sequence). The CDR3 has 15 residues. Trimming shortened V by 0 bases and J by 2 bases, and 12 bases separated the two germline ends. CDR3 nucleotide sequence: TGTGCCTGGAGTGTCAGGGCCGCTCCCACAGATACGCAGTATTTT. This encodes CAWSVRAAPTDTQYF.

This clonotype has only a few counts. The chain carries TRBV24-1 and TRBJ2-1, with 10 bases matching TRBD2. The germline V gene has CDR1 KGHDR and CDR2 SFDVKD. The junction had 4 bases not matched to a gene; V was cut back by 0 bases and J by 3 bases. The CDR3 contains 17 residues. As DNA, the CDR3 is TGTGCCACCAGTGATTTGGGAGCGGGAGGGGGCTACAATGAGCAGTTCTTC. Translating it yields CATSDLGAGGGYNEQFF.

This clonotype appeared many times. J is TRBJ2-3 and V is TRBV20-1, with TRBD2 identical over 16 bases. This CDR3 is built from 17 residues. CDR1 and CDR2 from the germline V gene are DFQATT and SNEGSKA (reference sequence). Trimming cost V 3 bases and J 3 bases; bases outside gene matches: 6. CDR3 protein: CSASGTSGRDVTDTQYF. The DNA for the CDR3 is TGCAGTGCTAGTGGGACTAGCGGGAGGGATGTAACAGATACGCAGTATTTT.

There are many counts of this clonotype. The chain links TRBV28 to TRBJ1-5, with D possibly matching TRBD1 (6 bases). With 1 base removed from V and 0 bases from J, the gap between germline ends came to 10 bases. The CDR3 totals 16 residues. Per germline, CDR1 MDHEN and CDR2 SYDVKM. This chain's CDR3 is CASSLFGQISNQPQHF. The CDR3 DNA sequence: TGTGCCAGCAGTTTATTCGGACAGATTAGCAATCAGCCCCAGCATTTT.

This clonotype has only a few counts. V and J are TRBV7-3 and TRBJ2-3; D not resolved. V lost 5 bases and J lost 1, with 22 bases in between. Germline V gene sequence: CDR1 SGHTA, CDR2 FQGTGA. CDR3 length: 18 amino acids. CDR3 sequence (DNA): TGTGCCAGCAGCCCCTGTCGATCCCTAGGTTTCTGCACAGATACGCAGTATTTT. It codes for CASSPCRSLGFCTDTQYF.

This clonotype was seen many times. The gene calls are TRBV7-2 and TRBJ2-2; D not resolved. CDR1 and CDR2 from the germline V gene are SGHTA and FQGNSA. CDR3 length: 13 amino acids. Trimming stripped 1 base from V and 4 bases from J, with 4 bases between. The CDR3 DNA sequence: TGTGCCAGCAGCTTAGGGGGCACCGGGGAGCTGTTTTTT. It codes for CASSLGGTGELFF.

This clonotype turned up a few times. This chain links TRBV4-3 with TRBJ2-7; D gene uncertain. This CDR3 comprises 14 residues. CDR1 is LGHNA and CDR2 is YSLEER in the germline V gene. V was trimmed by 0 bases and J by 3 bases, leaving 9 bases between them. CDR3 loop: CASSQEHLSYEQYF. The CDR3 DNA reads as TGCGCCAGCAGCCAAGAGCACCTAAGCTACGAGCAGTACTTC.

This clonotype was counted at least ten times. The genes are TRBV10-2 and TRBJ2-3; D is unclear. Germline values: CDR1 WSHSY, CDR2 SAAADI. There are 11 residues in the CDR3. Trimming pared 2 bases from V and 5 bases from J, leaving 2 bases between. CDR3 DNA: TGCGCCAGCAGTGAGATAGATACGCAGTATTTT. It yields the protein CASSEIDTQYF.

Only a few counts were recorded for this clonotype. The chain carries TRBV3-1 and TRBJ2-6, with a weak D call TRBD1 (5 bases). The V end lost 3 bases, the J end lost 2 bases, and 11 bases lay between the germline ends. This CDR3 has 16 residues. Germline V lookup: CDR1 LGHDT, CDR2 YNNKEL (reference sequence). The CDR3 is CASSQRQQAGANVLTF. In DNA, the CDR3 is TGTGCCAGCAGCCAGAGACAACAGGCTGGGGCCAACGTCCTGACTTTC.

This clonotype has a count of ten or more. The genes are TRBV21-1 and TRBJ2-3; the tabulated D call, TRBD2, remains unverified against the DNA. TRBV21-1 is labeled a pseudogene. The CDR3 length is 16 residues. CDR3 sequence (DNA): TGTGCCAGCAGCAAAGCCCTAGGACTAGCGGGAGATACGCAGTATTTT. This translates into CASSKALGLAGDTQYF.

The J gene is TRBJ2-2, the V gene TRBV7-3; 14 bases align to TRBD2. Germline CDR1 and CDR2: SGHTA and FQGTGA. There are 16 residues in the CDR3. The V and J ends lost 5 bases and 6 bases, in that order; junction bases with no gene match: 5. The CDR3 here is CASSTRLAGGPGELFF. As DNA, the CDR3 is TGTGCCAGCAGCACCCGACTAGCGGGAGGGCCCGGGGAGCTGTTTTTT.

This chain joins TRBV4-3 and TRBJ2-1; D gene unclear. Germline V CDR1 and CDR2: LGHNA, YSLEER. Trimming removed 2 bases at V and 3 bases at J, with 14 bases between. The CDR3 has 16 amino acids. CDR3 DNA sequence: TGCGCCAGCAGCCAAAGGGATCACACTGACTACAATGAGCAGTTCTTC. Protein: CASSQRDHTDYNEQFF.

CDR3 amino acids: CASSVSGLLSGNTIYF. The CDR3 DNA sequence: TGTGCCAGCAGCGTCTCAGGTCTCCTTTCTGGAAACACCATATATTTT. The chain carries TRBV27 and TRBJ1-3; no definite D call. V was trimmed by 6 bases and J by 1 base, leaving 16 bases between them. Germline CDR1 and CDR2: MNHEY and SMNVEV (reference sequence). This CDR3 is 16 amino acids long.

This clonotype was seen repeatedly, ten times or more. This chain links TRBV29-1 with TRBJ2-7; TRBD2 matches 7 bases. The germline CDR1 and CDR2 sequences are SQVTM and ANQGSEA. The trim removed 1 base at V and 2 bases at J, leaving 11 bases unmatched. The CDR3 covers 16 residues. This chain's CDR3 is CSVEGGGRYHPYEQYF. CDR3 coding DNA: TGCAGCGTTGAAGGCGGGGGTAGATATCACCCCTACGAGCAGTACTTC.

This clonotype has ten or more counts. J is TRBJ2-5 and V is TRBV29-1; possibly TRBD1 for D (6 bases). The CDR3 totals 14 residues. V dropped 6 bases and J dropped 1 base, with 15 bases sitting between them. Per germline, CDR1 SQVTM and CDR2 ANQGSEA. CDR3 residues: CSVRGQGTQETQYF. CDR3 in DNA: TGCAGCGTCCGAGGGCAGGGGACCCAAGAGACCCAGTACTTC.

This clonotype appeared many times. The V and J genes are TRBV7-3 and TRBJ2-3, with 14 bases that match TRBD2. Trimming at V came to 4 bases and at J to 5 bases, leaving 5 bases not matched to a gene. This CDR3 contains 16 residues. Germline V gene sequence: CDR1 SGHTA, CDR2 FQGTGA. The CDR3 nucleotides are TGTGCCAGCAGCTCGACTAGCGGGAGGGCCGGAGATACGCAGTATTTT. Translating gives CASSSTSGRAGDTQYF.

For the CDR3, the DNA is TGCAGTGCCCTGGACCAGCCCTACGAGCAGTACTTC. It is translated as CSALDQPYEQYF. The V and J genes are TRBV20-1 and TRBJ2-7; D gene uncertain. V dropped 6 bases and J dropped 2 bases, with 11 bases sitting between them. There are 12 residues in the CDR3. The germline V gene encodes CDR1 DFQATT and CDR2 SNEGSKA (reference sequence).

This clonotype was counted a few times. The J gene is TRBJ2-1, the V gene TRBV11-2; 11 nucleotides align to TRBD1. The CDR3 is made up of 19 amino acids. The V segment lost 0 bases and the J segment 7 bases; nucleotides outside the gene matches: 14. CDR1 is SGHAT and CDR2 is FQNNGV in the germline V gene. CDR3 amino acids: CASSLDPPFGQGAGNEQFF. Written as DNA, the CDR3 is TGTGCCAGCAGCTTAGACCCACCATTCGGACAGGGGGCGGGTAATGAGCAGTTCTTC.

The chain recombines TRBV10-3 with TRBJ2-7, with 9 positions matching TRBD2. There are 13 residues in the CDR3. The V and J ends lost 7 bases and 5 bases, in that order; junction bases with no gene match: 6. Germline CDR1 ENHRY, CDR2 SYGVKD. The CDR3 DNA is TGTGCCATCATGCGGGAGGGCCGTAACGAGCAGTACTTC. Translation gives CAIMREGRNEQYF.

This clonotype was counted many times. This chain connects TRBV18 to TRBJ2-7; D perhaps matches TRBD2 (5 bases). Between the trimmed V and J ends, which lost 5 bases and 6 bases, there was a span of 14 bases. The CDR3 spans 13 residues. Germline V gene sequence: CDR1 KGHSH, CDR2 LQKENI. This CDR3 reads CASSEGLSTEQYF. CDR3 in DNA: TGTGCCAGCTCAGAGGGTCTATCTACCGAGCAGTACTTC.

V is TRBV23-1 and J is TRBJ2-7, with no clear D. TRBV23-1 is known as an ORF, though its function is uncertain. The CDR3 extends over 14 amino acids. Trimming took 4 bases from V and 2 from J, leaving 12 bases between them. The CDR3 loop reads CASSRHGRAYEQYF. In DNA, the CDR3 is TGCGCCAGCAGTCGACACGGACGGGCCTACGAGCAGTACTTC.